This is a list of T cell receptor beta chains from one sample in a study of spatial heterogeneity in lung cancer. TCRdb independently ran MiXCR on the 5' RACE reads; one entry per CDR3 protein. Of about 14,000 distinct CDR3 sequences in the sample, 10% were seen once. The sequencing used PBMCs, collected at surgery. These receptors came from a male donor with early-stage non-small cell lung cancer. The CDR3 runs from the conserved cysteine through the conserved F or W. The order of the fields is V gene, D gene, J gene, clone size, CDR3 DNA, CDR3 protein. D genes are given only for firm matches. Size is stated for part of the rows, as once, few or many counts, or as a class when the clone is expanded.

V gene: TRBV28; D gene: .; J gene: TRBJ1-5; clone size: many; CDR3 DNA: TGTGCCAGCAGGCCTCTCCGGGCCCCAGGGAGCAATCAGCCCCAGCATTTT; CDR3 protein: CASRPLRAPGSNQPQHF
V gene: TRBV29-1; D gene: .; J gene: TRBJ2-3; clone size: many; CDR3 DNA: TGCAGCGTTGTTAGGACTTGGACTAGCACAGATACGCAGTATTTT; CDR3 protein: CSVVRTWTSTDTQYF
V gene: TRBV6-6; D gene: .; J gene: TRBJ2-2; clone size: .; CDR3 DNA: TGTGCCAGCAGAGACACCGGGGAGCTGTTTTTT; CDR3 protein: CASRDTGELFF
V gene: TRBV12-3/TRBV12-4; D gene: .; J gene: TRBJ2-1; clone size: many; CDR3 DNA: TGTGCCAGCAGTTTGAGGGGCGTAAGTTATGAGCAGTTCTTC; CDR3 protein: CASSLRGVSYEQFF
V gene: TRBV5-5; D gene: TRBD1; J gene: TRBJ1-1; clone size: many; CDR3 DNA: TGTGCCAGCACCCCTTGGATAACAGGGGGGAACACTGAAGCTTTCTTT; CDR3 protein: CASTPWITGGNTEAFF
V gene: TRBV12-5; D gene: TRBD2; J gene: TRBJ2-1; clone size: many; CDR3 DNA: TGTGCTAGTGTTTTTGGCGGGAGGAGGGACAATGAGCAGTTCTTC; CDR3 protein: CASVFGGRRDNEQFF
V gene: TRBV6-5; D gene: .; J gene: TRBJ1-1; clone size: many; CDR3 DNA: TGTGCCAGCAGTTTAGGAGGGGGATCGTTTGAAGCTTTCTTT; CDR3 protein: CASSLGGGSFEAFF
V gene: TRBV21-1; D gene: .; J gene: TRBJ2-3; clone size: many; CDR3 DNA: TGTGCCAGCGTAGCGGGAGGCCTGCCGCAGTATTTT; CDR3 protein: CASVAGGLPQYF
V gene: TRBV29-1; D gene: TRBD1; J gene: TRBJ1-4; clone size: few; CDR3 DNA: TGCAGCGTTGAAGGGACAGGGTTGGGGACTAATGAAAAACTGTTTTTT; CDR3 protein: CSVEGTGLGTNEKLFF
V gene: TRBV2; D gene: .; J gene: TRBJ1-5; clone size: many; CDR3 DNA: TGTGCCAGTACCGGGACGAGAATTAATCAGCCCCAGCATTTT; CDR3 protein: CASTGTRINQPQHF